The clone carrying this T cell receptor beta chain was found a few times. The antigen remains unidentified. This entry is derived from a study of T cells after yellow fever vaccination. General study findings and limits: A secondary response was less intense yet reached its peak sooner, at day 5 versus 15. Booster samples showed a return of most primary-vaccination clones (roughly 96% CD4, about 88% CD8). A small share of clonotypes appeared in both CD4 and CD8 compartments.

Looked up from germline, CDR1 is SGHRS and CDR2 is YFSETQ. With V trimmed by 4 bases and J by 3 bases, 9 bases remained unmatched. The CDR3 has 15 amino acids. TCRdb reprocessed the 5' RACE reads via MiXCR and lists one record per CDR3 protein. Here the sample spans under 400,000 distinct CDR3 sequences, about an eighth being singletons. The chain recombines TRBV5-1 with TRBJ2-5; 7 bases are shared with TRBD2. This clonotype originated in a young man who received the YFV17D yellow fever vaccine. Sequenced here: CD4+ T cells sorted from PBMCs, sampled 15 days after the yellow fever booster vaccination. CDR3 nucleotides: TGCGCCAGCAGCCCATCTGGGGCGGGGGAAGAGACCCAGTACTTC. It codes for CASSPSGAGEETQYF.